The rows below give T cell receptor beta chains drawn from one sample of a study of identical twins. TCRdb recomputed calls from the 5' RACE reads with MiXCR, one row per CDR3 protein. In the table there are 260,000 or so distinct CDR3 sequences, approximately 7.8% of which are singletons. These same data were also listed under a study on yellow fever vaccine responses in identical twins.

Specimen: CD8+ T cells sorted from blood. The receptors originated from a woman under 30 in good health. Both conserved end residues are part of each CDR3. D genes are given only for firm matches. Where a row states a size, it is once, few, many or the class of an expanded clone; other rows omit it.

abundance: -
v_gene: TRBV11-2
d_gene: -
j_gene: TRBJ2-3
CDR3nt: TGTGCCAGCAGCTTATGGGCGGGTTGGACAGATACGCAGTATTTT
CDR3aa: CASSLWAGWTDTQYF

abundance: -
v_gene: TRBV5-1
d_gene: TRBD2
j_gene: TRBJ2-3
CDR3nt: TGCGCCAGCAGCGCGGGACTAGCGGGAAATTTTGATACGCAGTATTTT
CDR3aa: CASSAGLAGNFDTQYF

abundance: -
v_gene: TRBV5-6
d_gene: -
j_gene: TRBJ2-2
CDR3nt: TGTGCCAGCAGCTTCGAGGGCTCCGGGGAGCTGTTTTTT
CDR3aa: CASSFEGSGELFF

abundance: -
v_gene: TRBV7-9
d_gene: TRBD2
j_gene: TRBJ2-5
CDR3nt: TGTGCCAGCAGCCGCTTCGGGGGGGCAGGGGAGACCCAGTACTTC
CDR3aa: CASSRFGGAGETQYF

abundance: -
v_gene: TRBV19
d_gene: -
j_gene: TRBJ2-3
CDR3nt: TGTGCCAGTAGTATAGATGCAGTAGCGGACCAAAGGGGGACAGATACGCAGTATTTT
CDR3aa: CASSIDAVADQRGTDTQYF

abundance: few
v_gene: TRBV10-3
d_gene: -
j_gene: TRBJ1-2
CDR3nt: TGTGCCATCAGTGAGAAGGCGGCTAACTATGGCTACACCTTC
CDR3aa: CAISEKAANYGYTF

abundance: few
v_gene: TRBV16
d_gene: TRBD2
j_gene: TRBJ2-1
CDR3nt: TGTGCCAGCAGCCAATTATTTCGGCGGGAGGGCGATGAGCAGTTCTTC
CDR3aa: CASSQLFRREGDEQFF

abundance: few
v_gene: TRBV4-1
d_gene: -
j_gene: TRBJ2-2
CDR3nt: TGCGCCAGCAGCCAAGAACTTCGGGTTTGGGGGACGAACACCGGGGAGCTGTTTTTT
CDR3aa: CASSQELRVWGTNTGELFF

abundance: few
v_gene: TRBV29-1
d_gene: -
j_gene: TRBJ1-2
CDR3nt: TGCAGCGTCCAAGGGACGGAGCACCGAGACTATGGCTACACCTTC
CDR3aa: CSVQGTEHRDYGYTF

abundance: few
v_gene: TRBV24-1
d_gene: -
j_gene: TRBJ1-5
CDR3nt: TGTGCCACCAGTGATTCTAGGGATGGAAATCAGCCCCAGCATTTT
CDR3aa: CATSDSRDGNQPQHF

abundance: few
v_gene: TRBV4-1
d_gene: -
j_gene: TRBJ2-3
CDR3nt: TGCGCCAGCAGCCAAGATCCGGACAGGGACTACACAGATACGCAGTATTTT
CDR3aa: CASSQDPDRDYTDTQYF

abundance: -
v_gene: TRBV4-1
d_gene: TRBD1
j_gene: TRBJ2-1
CDR3nt: TGCGCCAGCAGCCAAGAGGTACAGGGGGCCCCGGGTGAGCAGTTCTTC
CDR3aa: CASSQEVQGAPGEQFF

abundance: -
v_gene: TRBV7-6
d_gene: -
j_gene: TRBJ2-2
CDR3nt: TGTGCCAGCAGCTTATACCGGGGGGAGCTGTTTTTT
CDR3aa: CASSLYRGELFF

abundance: many
v_gene: TRBV5-1
d_gene: -
j_gene: TRBJ2-7
CDR3nt: TGCGCCAGCAGCACCGCGGGGTCCGGCTACGAGCAGTACTTC
CDR3aa: CASSTAGSGYEQYF

abundance: many
v_gene: TRBV29-1
d_gene: -
j_gene: TRBJ2-1
CDR3nt: TGCAGCGTCCGAAATCCCAGCTCCTACAATGAGCAGTTCTTC
CDR3aa: CSVRNPSSYNEQFF

abundance: few
v_gene: TRBV20-1
d_gene: -
j_gene: TRBJ2-5
CDR3nt: TGCAGTGCTAGAGATTGGGACTCCCCTCAAGAGACCCAGTACTTC
CDR3aa: CSARDWDSPQETQYF

abundance: few
v_gene: TRBV28
d_gene: -
j_gene: TRBJ2-6
CDR3nt: TGTGCCAGCAGTTTATCGTCACAGGACTCTGGGGCCAACGTCCTGACTTTC
CDR3aa: CASSLSSQDSGANVLTF

abundance: few
v_gene: TRBV27
d_gene: TRBD2
j_gene: TRBJ2-5
CDR3nt: TGTGCCAGCAGCGGTTTACAGCGGGGAGAGACCCAGTACTTC
CDR3aa: CASSGLQRGETQYF

abundance: few
v_gene: TRBV7-8
d_gene: TRBD2
j_gene: TRBJ2-2
CDR3nt: TGTGCCAGCTCGGGAGGGGCGGCCGGGGAGCTGTTTTTT
CDR3aa: CASSGGAAGELFF

abundance: few
v_gene: TRBV6-1
d_gene: TRBD1
j_gene: TRBJ1-4
CDR3nt: TGTGCCAGCAGAGCTGACAGGGGAGGTGGTGAAAAACTGTTTTTT
CDR3aa: CASRADRGGGEKLFF

abundance: many
v_gene: TRBV3-1
d_gene: -
j_gene: TRBJ2-2
CDR3nt: TGTGCCAGCAGCCAAGTATGGGGGCTTGGCGGGGAGCTGTTTTTT
CDR3aa: CASSQVWGLGGELFF

abundance: few
v_gene: TRBV5-1
d_gene: -
j_gene: TRBJ1-1
CDR3nt: TGCGCCAGCAGTTCCTTCCTCACGGCTACGGGACATAGGAACACTGAAGCTTTCTTT
CDR3aa: CASSSFLTATGHRNTEAFF

abundance: many
v_gene: TRBV7-9
d_gene: -
j_gene: TRBJ2-3
CDR3nt: TGTGCCAGCAGCTTAAGGGGGGCAGGCACAGATACGCAGTATTTT
CDR3aa: CASSLRGAGTDTQYF

abundance: many
v_gene: TRBV5-1
d_gene: -
j_gene: TRBJ2-3
CDR3nt: TGCGCCAGCAGCTCGTCAGTCGGCACAGATACGCAGTATTTT
CDR3aa: CASSSSVGTDTQYF

abundance: few
v_gene: TRBV5-1
d_gene: TRBD1
j_gene: TRBJ2-1
CDR3nt: TGCGCCAGCAGCTTCATCCGGGACAGGGACGATGAGCAGTTCTTC
CDR3aa: CASSFIRDRDDEQFF

abundance: few
v_gene: TRBV5-6
d_gene: -
j_gene: TRBJ2-1
CDR3nt: TGTGCCAGCAGCCGGGGGGCAGGGCCCTACAATGAGCAGTTCTTC
CDR3aa: CASSRGAGPYNEQFF

abundance: -
v_gene: TRBV12-3/TRBV12-4
d_gene: TRBD2
j_gene: TRBJ2-7
CDR3nt: TGTGCCAGCAGCGATGGACTAGCGGGAGGGCCCTCCTACGAGCAGTACTTC
CDR3aa: CASSDGLAGGPSYEQYF

abundance: few
v_gene: TRBV27
d_gene: -
j_gene: TRBJ2-1
CDR3nt: TGTGCCAGCAGTTTATTTGGGGGCGGCTCCTACAATGAGCAGTTCTTC
CDR3aa: CASSLFGGGSYNEQFF

abundance: -
v_gene: TRBV12-3/TRBV12-4
d_gene: -
j_gene: TRBJ1-2
CDR3nt: TGTGCCAGCACCCCCGGAGGGGCGCGCTATGGCTACACCTTC
CDR3aa: CASTPGGARYGYTF

abundance: -
v_gene: TRBV7-3
d_gene: TRBD2
j_gene: TRBJ2-5
CDR3nt: TGTGCCAGCAGCCTTGGGACGGGAGGATGGGAGACCCAGTACTTC
CDR3aa: CASSLGTGGWETQYF

abundance: many
v_gene: TRBV20-1
d_gene: -
j_gene: TRBJ2-7
CDR3nt: TGCAGTGCTAGAGCCACCGGGACCGAGAGCTCCTACGAGCAGTACTTC
CDR3aa: CSARATGTESSYEQYF

abundance: few
v_gene: TRBV6-6
d_gene: -
j_gene: TRBJ1-1
CDR3nt: TGTGCCAGCAGGGGAGGCACTACGACTGAAGCTTTCTTT
CDR3aa: CASRGGTTTEAFF

abundance: many
v_gene: TRBV5-1
d_gene: TRBD2
j_gene: TRBJ2-1
CDR3nt: TGCGCCAGCAGTTCTAGCGGGATTTACAATGAGCAGTTCTTC
CDR3aa: CASSSSGIYNEQFF

abundance: few
v_gene: TRBV7-9
d_gene: -
j_gene: TRBJ1-2
CDR3nt: TGTGCCAGCAGCTATCCCGGGGGGCAAACCCATGGCTACACCTTC
CDR3aa: CASSYPGGQTHGYTF

abundance: many
v_gene: TRBV6-2/TRBV6-3
d_gene: -
j_gene: TRBJ2-1
CDR3nt: TGTGCCAGCAGTTACGTGGGAGGTCAGAATGAGCAGTTCTTC
CDR3aa: CASSYVGGQNEQFF

abundance: -
v_gene: TRBV4-1
d_gene: TRBD2
j_gene: TRBJ2-5
CDR3nt: TGCGCCAGCAGCCAAGATGCTAGCGGGGCTAGGGAGACCCAGTACTTC
CDR3aa: CASSQDASGARETQYF

abundance: many
v_gene: TRBV29-1
d_gene: -
j_gene: TRBJ1-1
CDR3nt: TGCAGCGTCCAGATTGGGGCTGAAGCTTTCTTT
CDR3aa: CSVQIGAEAFF

abundance: -
v_gene: TRBV15
d_gene: TRBD2
j_gene: TRBJ2-1
CDR3nt: TGTGCCACCAGCAGAGCTGCGGGGGTCACTGAGCAGTTCTTC
CDR3aa: CATSRAAGVTEQFF

abundance: -
v_gene: TRBV27
d_gene: TRBD1
j_gene: TRBJ2-1
CDR3nt: TGTGCCAGCAGTTTGACCCAGGGGGCCCATTACAATGAGCAGTTCTTC
CDR3aa: CASSLTQGAHYNEQFF

abundance: -
v_gene: TRBV10-3
d_gene: TRBD2
j_gene: TRBJ2-1
CDR3nt: TGTGCCATCAGTGAGGCTACTAGCGGGAGCGGGAATGAGCAGTTCTTC
CDR3aa: CAISEATSGSGNEQFF

abundance: many
v_gene: TRBV5-5
d_gene: TRBD1
j_gene: TRBJ2-3
CDR3nt: TGTGCCAGCAGCCCGATATCGGACAGGGTCGCAGATACGCAGTATTTT
CDR3aa: CASSPISDRVADTQYF

abundance: many
v_gene: TRBV4-1
d_gene: -
j_gene: TRBJ2-2
CDR3nt: TGCGCCAGCAGCCAAGGTCCTCAGGGGAGCAACACCGGGGAGCTGTTTTTT
CDR3aa: CASSQGPQGSNTGELFF

abundance: many
v_gene: TRBV6-1
d_gene: -
j_gene: TRBJ2-1
CDR3nt: TGTGCCAGCAGCCTTCTAAGCGGCTCCTACAATGAGCAGTTCTTC
CDR3aa: CASSLLSGSYNEQFF

abundance: -
v_gene: TRBV27
d_gene: -
j_gene: TRBJ2-2
CDR3nt: TGTGCCACCAAAAGAGGGGTCGGAGGGGAGCTGTTTTTT
CDR3aa: CATKRGVGGELFF

abundance: few
v_gene: TRBV27
d_gene: -
j_gene: TRBJ2-5
CDR3nt: TGTGCCAGCAGTTTATGGGGGGGGCAAACGAAAGAGACCCAGTACTTC
CDR3aa: CASSLWGGQTKETQYF

abundance: few
v_gene: TRBV28
d_gene: -
j_gene: TRBJ2-4
CDR3nt: TGTGCCAGCAGTTTAGGAGACTATCCTAAAAACATTCAGTACTTC
CDR3aa: CASSLGDYPKNIQYF